Listed here is a single T cell receptor (beta chain). Its specificity is unknown. The DNA is left out, because the CDR3 cannot be placed on it with certainty; the CDR3 is given as TCRdb lists it. The primer mix had 60 Vbeta and 13 Jbeta primers. Data came from immunoSEQ multiplex PCR; TCRdb stores just in-frame clones and leaves some out. The data contain under 200,000 clones, 75% to 85% of them singletons. This entry comes from a study of cytomegalovirus exposure and HLA in healthy donors. The CDR3 has 21 residues if both end residues are counted. Healthy individuals who donated bone marrow served as the donors. Whole-study results and caveats: Rates of TCR association differed by HLA locus in a later analysis, with DRB1 highest and HLA-C lowest. A later analysis found most CMV-associated TCR beta chains apparently HLA-restricted. Beyond CMV serostatus, there was no information to go on about immune exposure.

The sample consisted of PBMCs. This chain links TRBV12-1 with TRBJ1-4; the table's D call, TRBD1, was not checked against the DNA. TRBV12-1 is a documented pseudogene. The clonotype originates from a woman under 30 in good health and CMV-seronegative. CDR3 protein: CASSGTPVGTGADKPNEKLFF.